This T cell receptor beta chain appears in the sequencing data of a study of CD8+CD57+ T cells in acquired aplastic anemia. CDR3 length: 14 amino acids. Germline CDR1 reads SNHLY; CDR2 reads FYNNEI. V was pared by 6 bases and J by 9 bases, with 6 bases of the junction left unmatched. This clonotype was counted at least ten times. The antigen remains unidentified. The TCR beta profiling, which covered VDJ combination and CDR3 sequence, was carried out using genomic DNA as the template. Each CDR3 protein gets one entry after TCRdb re-called the reads with MiXCR. Here the sample spans over 100,000 distinct CDR3 sequences, less than 45% being singletons. Study-level findings and limits: Sharing between patients and controls was observed for twenty-nine CD8+ CDR3 sequences.

The chain recombines TRBV2 with TRBJ1-6; 9 positions match TRBD1. Source material: sorted CD4+, CD8+, or CD8+CD57+ T cells (not recorded which) from PBMCs. The origin of this receptor is a human donor in good health, serving as a control. This chain's CDR3 is CASRPGQGGSPLHF. CDR3 DNA: TGTGCCAGCAGGCCGGGACAGGGAGGTTCACCCCTCCACTTT.